The sequence of this T cell receptor (beta chain) was determined in a study of CD8+ T cells in alopecia areata. Looked up from germline, CDR1 is MGHRA and CDR2 is YSYEKL. This CDR3 region has 16 residues. The junction had 4 bases not matched to a gene; V was cut back by 1 base and J by 1 base. It was cDNA, reverse transcribed from extracted RNA, that served as the sequencing template. Clones were read by immunoSEQ multiplex PCR, and TCRdb kept only the in-frame ones, dropping some. The data contain a few hundred thousand clones, around three fifths of them singletons. The sequenced sample consisted of CD8+ T cells sorted from blood. The chain has TRBV4-1 and TRBJ2-1; 7 bases are shared with TRBD1. The clonotype was recovered from a human donor in good health. As DNA, the CDR3 is TGCGCCAGCAGCCAAGGACAGGGACGATCCTACAATGAGCAGTTCTTC. It specifies CASSQGQGRSYNEQFF.